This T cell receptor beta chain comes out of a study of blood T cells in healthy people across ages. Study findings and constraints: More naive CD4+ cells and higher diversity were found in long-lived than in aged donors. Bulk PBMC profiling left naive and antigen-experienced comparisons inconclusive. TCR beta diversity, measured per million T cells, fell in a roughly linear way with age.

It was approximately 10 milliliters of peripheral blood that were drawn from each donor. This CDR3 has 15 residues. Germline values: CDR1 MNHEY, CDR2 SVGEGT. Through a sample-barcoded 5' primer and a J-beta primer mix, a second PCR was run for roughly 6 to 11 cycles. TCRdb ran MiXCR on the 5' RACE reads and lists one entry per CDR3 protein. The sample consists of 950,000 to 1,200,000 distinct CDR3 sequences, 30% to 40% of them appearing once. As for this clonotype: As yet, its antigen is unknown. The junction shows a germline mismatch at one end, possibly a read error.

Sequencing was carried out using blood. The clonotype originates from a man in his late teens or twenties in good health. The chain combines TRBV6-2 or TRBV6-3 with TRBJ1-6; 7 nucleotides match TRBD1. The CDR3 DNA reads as TGTACCAGCAGCGAACAGGGGACCTATAATTCACCCCTCCACTTT. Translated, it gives CTSSEQGTYNSPLHF.